This TCR beta chain emerged from a study of cytomegalovirus exposure and HLA in healthy donors. Across the whole study: An early data release held 79 million or so unique TCRs from HLA-typed donors.

The length of the CDR3 is 14 residues. The germline gives CDR1 SGDLS, CDR2 YYNGEE. The V end lost 0 bases, the J end lost 3 bases, and 10 bases lay between the germline ends. In regard to this clone: No antigen is known for it.

The PCR was carried out with 60 Vbeta primers and 13 Jbeta primers. Libraries were prepared by immunoSEQ multiplex PCR; TCRdb keeps only in-frame clonotypes and omits some of them. The data show roughly 190,000 clones, about four fifths seen once. Study outcomes and limitations: Segments of the TCR beta V type were, in most cases, productive about 87% or about 30% of the time in an earlier analysis. It was assumed in the presence/absence analyses that sequencing depth was roughly uniform across donors.

This sequence was found in a woman between 50 and 59 years old in good health and CMV-seronegative. The V and J genes are TRBV9 and TRBJ2-7; tentatively, D is TRBD1 (6 bases). Sequencing was performed on PBMCs. For the CDR3, the DNA is TGTGCCAGCAGCGTAGATAACAGGGTCTACGAGCAGTACTTC. It yields the protein CASSVDNRVYEQYF.